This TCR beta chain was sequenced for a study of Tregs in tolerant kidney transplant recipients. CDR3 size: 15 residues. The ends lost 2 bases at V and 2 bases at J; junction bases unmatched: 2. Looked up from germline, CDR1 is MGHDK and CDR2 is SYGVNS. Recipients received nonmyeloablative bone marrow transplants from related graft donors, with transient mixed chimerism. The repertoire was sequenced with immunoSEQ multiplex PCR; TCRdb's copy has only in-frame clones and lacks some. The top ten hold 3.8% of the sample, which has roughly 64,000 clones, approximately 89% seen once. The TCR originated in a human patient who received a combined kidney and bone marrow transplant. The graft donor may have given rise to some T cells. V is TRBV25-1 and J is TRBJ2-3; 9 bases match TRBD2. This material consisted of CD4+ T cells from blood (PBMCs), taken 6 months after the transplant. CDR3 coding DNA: TGTGCCAGCAGTGAACTAGCGGGACTCACAGATACGCAGTATTTT. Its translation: CASSELAGLTDTQYF.